Each of the 3 T cell receptor beta chains below was sequenced from the same sample in a study of blood T cell repertoires in COVID-19. TCRdb's copy holds only in-frame clones and misses some; the assay was immunoSEQ multiplex PCR. The repertoire holds 250,000 to 300,000 clones, with 80% to 90% as singletons. The sample comprised peripheral blood. All receptors derive from a woman between 25 and 40 years old with COVID-19, enrolled during active disease.

This chain uses TRBV14 with TRBJ1-1; no clear D gene. Germline loops: CDR1 SGHDN, CDR2 FVKESK. V lost 1 base to trimming and J lost 6 bases, with 12 bases between them. The CDR3 sequence is 14 residues long. The CDR3 is CASSQGFGKAEAFF. DNA for the CDR3: TGTGCCAGCAGCCAAGGGTTCGGGAAGGCTGAAGCTTTCTTT.

The chain combines TRBV5-5 with TRBJ2-3, with D possibly matching TRBD1 (6 bases). Trimming shortened V by 7 bases and J by 4 bases, and 13 bases separated the two germline ends. This CDR3 has 13 residues. CDR1 is SGHKS and CDR2 is YYEKEE in the germline V gene (reference sequence). CDR3 amino acids: CASAQRGSDTQYF. In DNA form, the CDR3 reads TGTGCCAGCGCCCAGAGGGGGTCAGATACGCAGTATTTT.

The chain couples TRBV19 to TRBJ2-6; no clear D gene. The germline V and J ends were trimmed by 3 bases and 4 bases, with 7 bases remaining between them. The CDR3 covers 14 residues. In germline, CDR1 is LNHDA, CDR2 SQIVND (reference sequence). The CDR3 is CASSIGWGANVLTF. The CDR3 coding sequence is TGTGCCAGTAGTATCGGGTGGGGGGCCAACGTCCTGACTTTC.